These T cell receptor beta chains were read from a single sample in a study of blood T cell repertoires in COVID-19. Sequenced by immunoSEQ multiplex PCR; TCRdb stores in-frame clones only, minus some. Among approximately 69,000 clones listed, around 78% were seen once. The sequenced sample was peripheral blood. These receptors originate from a woman of 80 years or more with acute or convalescent COVID-19. CDR3s include the opening cysteine and the closing phenylalanine or tryptophan. Each record gives: D gene, J gene, V gene, clone size, CDR3 DNA, CDR3 protein. D genes are given only for firm matches. Expanded clones get a size class; other rows say once, few or many, or leave the size out.

d_call: TRBD1
j_call: TRBJ2-5
v_call: TRBV11-2
clone_size: .
cdr3_nt: TGTGCCAGCAGCTATCTCCGGGACAGGGTGACCCAGTACTTC
cdr3_aa: CASSYLRDRVTQYF

d_call: .
j_call: TRBJ1-3
v_call: TRBV4-1
clone_size: .
cdr3_nt: TGCGCCAGCAGCTCTTATCTGGCAGGGGTTGGAAACACCATATATTTT
cdr3_aa: CASSSYLAGVGNTIYF

d_call: TRBD2
j_call: TRBJ2-7
v_call: TRBV5-5
clone_size: .
cdr3_nt: TGTGCCAGCAGCGATGGACTAGCGGGCTGGGAGCAGTACTTC
cdr3_aa: CASSDGLAGWEQYF

d_call: TRBD1
j_call: TRBJ2-7
v_call: TRBV7-2
clone_size: .
cdr3_nt: TGTGCCAGCAGCTTTCCAGGGGGCTACGAGCAGTACTTC
cdr3_aa: CASSFPGGYEQYF

d_call: .
j_call: TRBJ2-2
v_call: TRBV30
clone_size: .
cdr3_nt: TGTGCCTGGAACCTTGGGATTTTAGGGGCCGGGGAGCTGTTTTTT
cdr3_aa: CAWNLGILGAGELFF

d_call: .
j_call: TRBJ1-1
v_call: TRBV27
clone_size: few
cdr3_nt: TGTGCCAGCAGTTTCAAACAGGGGAACACTGAAGCTTTCTTT
cdr3_aa: CASSFKQGNTEAFF

d_call: .
j_call: TRBJ2-3
v_call: TRBV3-1/TRBV3-2
clone_size: .
cdr3_nt: TGTGCCAGCAGCCAAGTTGGGGGGGCACGAGCCACAGATACGCAGTATTTT
cdr3_aa: CASSQVGGARATDTQYF

d_call: .
j_call: TRBJ1-4
v_call: TRBV21-1
clone_size: .
cdr3_nt: TGTGCCAGCGGTCCAAAACCGGGACAGGGTGCAACTAATGAAAAACTGTTTTTT
cdr3_aa: CASGPKPGQGATNEKLFF

d_call: TRBD2
j_call: TRBJ2-2
v_call: TRBV3-1/TRBV3-2
clone_size: .
cdr3_nt: TGTGCCAGCAGCCAAGATTCGACTAGCGGGCCGAACACCGGGGAGCTGTTTTTT
cdr3_aa: CASSQDSTSGPNTGELFF

d_call: TRBD1
j_call: TRBJ1-6
v_call: TRBV28
clone_size: .
cdr3_nt: TGTGCCGTAACAGGGGCTGGCCATAATTCACCCCTCCACTTT
cdr3_aa: CAVTGAGHNSPLHF

d_call: TRBD2
j_call: TRBJ2-1
v_call: TRBV10-3
clone_size: .
cdr3_nt: TGTGCCATCAGTGATGGGACTAGCGGGAGTAATGAGCAGTTCTTC
cdr3_aa: CAISDGTSGSNEQFF

d_call: TRBD1
j_call: TRBJ1-5
v_call: TRBV27
clone_size: .
cdr3_nt: TGTGCCAGCAGAACCAGACAGGGTGTTGATCAGCCCCAGCATTTT
cdr3_aa: CASRTRQGVDQPQHF

d_call: .
j_call: TRBJ1-4
v_call: TRBV2
clone_size: .
cdr3_nt: TGTGCCAGCAGTGCTCATGAAAAACTGTTTTTT
cdr3_aa: CASSAHEKLFF

d_call: TRBD1
j_call: TRBJ2-3
v_call: TRBV6-5
clone_size: .
cdr3_nt: TGTGCCAGCAGAGGACAGGGTTTCACAGATACGCAGTATTTT
cdr3_aa: CASRGQGFTDTQYF

d_call: TRBD1
j_call: TRBJ2-7
v_call: TRBV19
clone_size: few
cdr3_nt: TGTGCCAGTAGTACGGGACAGTCCTACGAGCAGTACTTC
cdr3_aa: CASSTGQSYEQYF

d_call: TRBD1
j_call: TRBJ1-2
v_call: TRBV29-1
clone_size: .
cdr3_nt: TGCAGCGTAGCCGGGACAGGGGCATATGGCTACACCTTC
cdr3_aa: CSVAGTGAYGYTF

d_call: .
j_call: TRBJ1-1
v_call: TRBV3-1/TRBV3-2
clone_size: once
cdr3_nt: TGTGCCAGCAGCCAGGAAAGATTAGCACGGAACACTGAAGCTTTCTTT
cdr3_aa: CASSQERLARNTEAFF

d_call: TRBD2
j_call: TRBJ2-1
v_call: TRBV20-1
clone_size: .
cdr3_nt: TGCAGTGCTAGTCCCACTAGCGGCTCCTACAATGAGCAGTTCTTC
cdr3_aa: CSASPTSGSYNEQFF

d_call: .
j_call: TRBJ1-6
v_call: TRBV5-6
clone_size: once
cdr3_nt: TGTGCCAGCAGCTTTGTTCAACGGAATTCACCCCTCCACTTT
cdr3_aa: CASSFVQRNSPLHF

d_call: .
j_call: TRBJ1-5
v_call: TRBV19
clone_size: .
cdr3_nt: TGTGCCAGTAGTATCGAAGGACTTGACAATCAGCCCCAGCATTTT
cdr3_aa: CASSIEGLDNQPQHF

d_call: .
j_call: TRBJ2-7
v_call: TRBV5-1
clone_size: .
cdr3_nt: TGCGCCAGCAGCCGTTTAGGAGGGGCACCCCTTGAGCAGTACTTC
cdr3_aa: CASSRLGGAPLEQYF

d_call: TRBD2
j_call: TRBJ2-2
v_call: TRBV7-6
clone_size: .
cdr3_nt: TGTGCCAGCAGCTTAGTGGGGCTAGCGGGAGGTCCCGGGGAGCTGTTTTTT
cdr3_aa: CASSLVGLAGGPGELFF

d_call: .
j_call: TRBJ2-2
v_call: TRBV19
clone_size: .
cdr3_nt: TGTGCCAGTAGTTCCCTAGTCGGGAACACCGGGGAGCTGTTTTTT
cdr3_aa: CASSSLVGNTGELFF

d_call: TRBD1
j_call: TRBJ2-2
v_call: TRBV19
clone_size: .
cdr3_nt: TGTGCCACTAGGACGGGACAGGGAAACACCGGGGAGCTGTTTTTT
cdr3_aa: CATRTGQGNTGELFF

d_call: .
j_call: TRBJ2-2
v_call: TRBV5-1
clone_size: .
cdr3_nt: TGCGCCAGCAGCTTGGTTGGAAGGACAGACCGCACCGGGGAGCTGTTTTTT
cdr3_aa: CASSLVGRTDRTGELFF

d_call: .
j_call: TRBJ2-2
v_call: TRBV20-1
clone_size: .
cdr3_nt: TGCAGTGCCAGTTCACCAGGGGCTCGGAACACCGGGGAGCTGTTTTTT
cdr3_aa: CSASSPGARNTGELFF

d_call: .
j_call: TRBJ2-6
v_call: TRBV5-6
clone_size: .
cdr3_nt: TGTGCCAGCAGCTTGGACCCAGGCTCTGGGGCCAACGTCCTGACTTTC
cdr3_aa: CASSLDPGSGANVLTF

d_call: .
j_call: TRBJ1-6
v_call: TRBV12-5
clone_size: .
cdr3_nt: TGTGCTAGTGGTTTAAACGGGGTGAATTCACCCCTCCACTTT
cdr3_aa: CASGLNGVNSPLHF

d_call: .
j_call: TRBJ2-5
v_call: TRBV29-1
clone_size: once
cdr3_nt: TGCAGCGTTGATCCGTCACTCATACCCGGGACCCAGTACTTC
cdr3_aa: CSVDPSLIPGTQYF

d_call: TRBD1
j_call: TRBJ2-7
v_call: TRBV12-3/TRBV12-4
clone_size: .
cdr3_nt: TGTGCCAGCAGTAGACAGGGGCCCTACGAGCAGTACTTC
cdr3_aa: CASSRQGPYEQYF

d_call: .
j_call: TRBJ1-1
v_call: TRBV11-1
clone_size: .
cdr3_nt: TGTGCCAGCAGCTTGAGGGGGATGTGGGCTGAAGCTTTCTTT
cdr3_aa: CASSLRGMWAEAFF

d_call: .
j_call: TRBJ1-5
v_call: TRBV30
clone_size: .
cdr3_nt: TGTGCCTGGAGTGGGGACGGGGGGGCGAGGCAGCCCCAGCATTTT
cdr3_aa: CAWSGDGGARQPQHF

d_call: TRBD1
j_call: TRBJ1-2
v_call: TRBV2
clone_size: .
cdr3_nt: TGTGCCAGCACCGAGAATCCCCGACAGGGAGACTATGGCTACACCTTC
cdr3_aa: CASTENPRQGDYGYTF

d_call: .
j_call: TRBJ1-6
v_call: TRBV11-3
clone_size: .
cdr3_nt: TGTGCCAGCAGCTTAGCCGGGGGTAATTCACCCCTCCACTTT
cdr3_aa: CASSLAGGNSPLHF

d_call: .
j_call: TRBJ2-5
v_call: TRBV5-1
clone_size: .
cdr3_nt: TGCGCCAGCAGCTTGGAGGTGGGGGCTCAAGAGACCCAGTACTTC
cdr3_aa: CASSLEVGAQETQYF

d_call: .
j_call: TRBJ1-1
v_call: TRBV19
clone_size: .
cdr3_nt: TGTGCCAGTAGTATAGATCCTTCTAGGCTTCACACTGAAGCTTTCTTT
cdr3_aa: CASSIDPSRLHTEAFF

d_call: .
j_call: TRBJ2-2
v_call: TRBV5-4
clone_size: .
cdr3_nt: TGTGCCAGCAGCCCCGGACAAATGAAGTCTTCCGGGGAGCTGTTTTTT
cdr3_aa: CASSPGQMKSSGELFF

d_call: .
j_call: TRBJ2-2
v_call: TRBV11-2
clone_size: .
cdr3_nt: TGTGCCAGCAGCTTACGTCCAGTAAACACCGGGGAGCTGTTTTTT
cdr3_aa: CASSLRPVNTGELFF

d_call: TRBD1
j_call: TRBJ2-5
v_call: TRBV19
clone_size: once
cdr3_nt: TGTGCCAGTAGTATAGGGGGACAGGGCGCGACCCAGTACTTC
cdr3_aa: CASSIGGQGATQYF

d_call: .
j_call: TRBJ2-2
v_call: TRBV9
clone_size: once
cdr3_nt: TGTGCCAGCAGCCTAAGGAGTGACAGCACGAACACCGGGGAGCTGTTTTTT
cdr3_aa: CASSLRSDSTNTGELFF

d_call: .
j_call: TRBJ1-1
v_call: TRBV28
clone_size: .
cdr3_nt: TGTGCCAGCAGTCAACAGGGAAAGAACACTGAAGCTTTCTTT
cdr3_aa: CASSQQGKNTEAFF

d_call: TRBD1
j_call: TRBJ1-5
v_call: TRBV2
clone_size: .
cdr3_nt: TGTGCCAGCAGGATCGGACAGGGAGGCAATCAGCCCCAGCATTTT
cdr3_aa: CASRIGQGGNQPQHF

d_call: .
j_call: TRBJ2-1
v_call: TRBV7-2
clone_size: .
cdr3_nt: TGTGCCAGCAGCCCCTGGACAGTCTTGGTTGACAATGAGCAGTTCTTC
cdr3_aa: CASSPWTVLVDNEQFF

d_call: TRBD1
j_call: TRBJ1-1
v_call: TRBV20-1
clone_size: .
cdr3_nt: TGCAGTGCGTCGACAGGGGTAGAAGCTTTCTTT
cdr3_aa: CSASTGVEAFF

d_call: .
j_call: TRBJ2-3
v_call: TRBV5-1
clone_size: few
cdr3_nt: TGCGCCAGCAGCCTGGGAAGCCCGTCTGATACGCAGTATTTT
cdr3_aa: CASSLGSPSDTQYF

d_call: .
j_call: TRBJ1-2
v_call: TRBV12-3/TRBV12-4
clone_size: .
cdr3_nt: TGTGCCAGCACCCCCGGGGGGGGAGATGGCTACACCTTC
cdr3_aa: CASTPGGGDGYTF

d_call: TRBD1
j_call: TRBJ1-2
v_call: TRBV7-3
clone_size: once
cdr3_nt: TGTGCCAGCAGCCAAGCGGGTGGGGACAGAACTATCGGCTACACCTTC
cdr3_aa: CASSQAGGDRTIGYTF

d_call: TRBD2
j_call: TRBJ2-1
v_call: TRBV5-1
clone_size: .
cdr3_nt: TGCGCCAGCAGCTTGGGCTCCTTCTTAGCGGGAGAGGGGGGGTCCTACAATGAGCAGTTCTTC
cdr3_aa: CASSLGSFLAGEGGSYNEQFF

d_call: .
j_call: TRBJ1-5
v_call: TRBV7-9
clone_size: few
cdr3_nt: TGTGCCAGCAGCTTCGGGGGTAGTTATCAGCCCCAGCATTTT
cdr3_aa: CASSFGGSYQPQHF

d_call: TRBD1
j_call: TRBJ1-2
v_call: TRBV7-9
clone_size: few
cdr3_nt: TGTGCCAGCAGCGATGGGACAGGGGGCTGCACCTTC
cdr3_aa: CASSDGTGGCTF

d_call: TRBD2
j_call: TRBJ2-3
v_call: TRBV5-4
clone_size: .
cdr3_nt: TGTGCCAGCAGCTCACGTACTAGCGGCACAGATACGCAGTATTTT
cdr3_aa: CASSSRTSGTDTQYF

d_call: TRBD1
j_call: TRBJ2-5
v_call: TRBV10-2
clone_size: .
cdr3_nt: TGCGCCAGCAGTGAGTTAGACAGGGGCCAAGAGACCCAGTACTTC
cdr3_aa: CASSELDRGQETQYF

d_call: .
j_call: TRBJ1-2
v_call: TRBV4-2
clone_size: few
cdr3_nt: TGTGCCAGCAGGCAAACCCCCTCTCCAGGGGATCCCTATGGCTACACCTTC
cdr3_aa: CASRQTPSPGDPYGYTF

d_call: TRBD2
j_call: TRBJ2-5
v_call: TRBV9
clone_size: once
cdr3_nt: TGTGCCAGCAGCTCACACCCCCTTAGCGGGGCAGGAGAGACCCAGTACTTC
cdr3_aa: CASSSHPLSGAGETQYF

d_call: TRBD1
j_call: TRBJ1-1
v_call: TRBV14
clone_size: .
cdr3_nt: TGTGCCAGCAGCCAAGAATCAGGGGGCACTGAAGCTTTCTTT
cdr3_aa: CASSQESGGTEAFF

d_call: TRBD1
j_call: TRBJ1-1
v_call: TRBV19
clone_size: .
cdr3_nt: TGTGCCAGTAGTGGAGGTTGGACAGGGAGGGACCCTGAAGCTTTCTTT
cdr3_aa: CASSGGWTGRDPEAFF